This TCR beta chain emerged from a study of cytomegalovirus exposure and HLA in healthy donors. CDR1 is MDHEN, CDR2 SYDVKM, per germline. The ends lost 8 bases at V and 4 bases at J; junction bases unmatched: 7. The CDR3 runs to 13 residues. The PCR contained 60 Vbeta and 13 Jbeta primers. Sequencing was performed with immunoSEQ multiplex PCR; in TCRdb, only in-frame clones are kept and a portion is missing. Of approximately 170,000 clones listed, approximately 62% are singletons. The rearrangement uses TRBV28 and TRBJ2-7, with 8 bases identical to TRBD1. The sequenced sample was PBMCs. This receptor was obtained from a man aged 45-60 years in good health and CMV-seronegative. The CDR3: CASGGQGYYEQYF. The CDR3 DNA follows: TGTGCCAGCGGCGGACAGGGATATTACGAGCAGTACTTC.